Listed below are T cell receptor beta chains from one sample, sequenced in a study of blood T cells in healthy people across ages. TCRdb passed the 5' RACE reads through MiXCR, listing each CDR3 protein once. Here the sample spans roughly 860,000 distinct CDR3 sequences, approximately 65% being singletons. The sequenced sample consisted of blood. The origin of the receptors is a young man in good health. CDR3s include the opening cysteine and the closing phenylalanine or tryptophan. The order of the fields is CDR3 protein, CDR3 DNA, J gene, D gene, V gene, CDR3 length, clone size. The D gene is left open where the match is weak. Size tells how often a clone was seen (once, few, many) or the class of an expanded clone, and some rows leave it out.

CASSPGGGILDEQYF TGTGCCAGCAGCCCAGGGGGGGGGATCTTGGACGAGCAGTACTTC TRBJ2-7 . TRBV2 15 .
CASSLWTSLTDTQYF TGTGCCAGCAGTTTATGGACCTCTCTCACAGATACGCAGTATTTT TRBJ2-3 . TRBV12-3/TRBV12-4 15 .
CASSQDLPGGGYNEQFF TGCGCCAGCAGCCAAGATTTACCGGGGGGCGGTTACAATGAGCAGTTCTTC TRBJ2-1 . TRBV4-3 17 .
CSANPGQGVPNQPQHF TGCAGTGCTAATCCGGGACAGGGGGTTCCCAATCAGCCCCAGCATTTT TRBJ1-5 TRBD1 TRBV20-1 16 .
CASSPDHGYTF TGTGCCAGCAGCCCCGATCATGGCTACACCTTC TRBJ1-2 . TRBV25-1 11 few
CSAFTGFGTDTQYF TGCAGTGCATTTACAGGTTTTGGGACAGATACGCAGTATTTT TRBJ2-3 . TRBV20-1 14 .
CASSQDQGGTQHF TGTGCCAGCAGCCAAGATCAGGGAGGGACCCAGCATTTT TRBJ1-5 . TRBV3-1 13 .
CASSSPGGGDETQYF TGTGCCAGCAGTTCCCCTGGCGGGGGGGATGAGACCCAGTACTTC TRBJ2-5 TRBD2 TRBV27 15 .
CASSQGGQRNQPQHF TGTGCCAGCAGCCAAGGAGGCCAGAGAAATCAGCCCCAGCATTTT TRBJ1-5 . TRBV3-1 15 .
CASSPGREGRDLNTEAFF TGTGCCAGCAGCCCGGGAAGGGAAGGGAGGGATTTGAACACTGAAGCTTTCTTT TRBJ1-1 . TRBV21-1 18 .
CASSQDGGSGAETQYF TGTGCCAGCAGCCAAGATGGTGGTAGCGGGGCGGAGACCCAGTACTTC TRBJ2-5 TRBD2 TRBV4-2 16 few
CSARGTSGGYEQYF TGCAGTGCTAGGGGGACTAGCGGGGGTTACGAGCAGTACTTC TRBJ2-7 TRBD2 TRBV20-1 14 .
CASSVTAAYEQYF TGTGCCAGCAGTGTAACAGCGGCCTACGAGCAGTACTTC TRBJ2-7 . TRBV25-1 13 .
CASSPRMGYEQYF TGTGCCAGCAGTCCACGCATGGGCTACGAGCAGTACTTC TRBJ2-7 . TRBV12-3/TRBV12-4 13 .
CASSFRDSTSPLHF TGTGCCAGCAGCTTCCGGGACAGTACTTCACCCCTCCACTTT TRBJ1-6 TRBD1 TRBV6-6 14 .
CASSPWGQGDQETQYF TGTGCCAGCAGCCCCTGGGGACAGGGGGATCAAGAGACCCAGTACTTC TRBJ2-5 TRBD1 TRBV7-9 16 .
CATASGVSYNEQFF TGTGCCACCGCGAGCGGGGTCTCCTACAATGAGCAGTTCTTC TRBJ2-1 TRBD2 TRBV24-1 14 .
CSAFSGGQPYEQYF TGCAGTGCTTTTAGCGGGGGGCAGCCCTACGAGCAGTACTTC TRBJ2-7 TRBD2 TRBV20-1 14 .
CASKGCDRGYEQYF TGTGCCAGCAAAGGCTGTGACAGGGGCTACGAGCAGTACTTC TRBJ2-7 TRBD1 TRBV27 14 once
CASSLPTGQSYEQYF TGTGCCAGCAGTTTACCGACAGGGCAATCCTACGAGCAGTACTTC TRBJ2-7 TRBD1 TRBV12-3/TRBV12-4 15 .
CASIKWGSDTQYF TGTGCCAGCATCAAGTGGGGTTCAGATACGCAGTATTTT TRBJ2-3 . TRBV7-2 13 .
CASSLAERGSYNEQFF TGCGCCAGCAGCTTGGCAGAGCGGGGCTCCTACAATGAGCAGTTCTTC TRBJ2-1 TRBD2 TRBV5-1 16 .
CASSSTVTGGFYEQYF TGCGCCAGCAGCTCTACGGTGACAGGGGGCTTTTACGAGCAGTACTTC TRBJ2-7 TRBD1 TRBV5-1 16 .
CSAVDRDAYNEQFF TGCAGTGCCGTGGACAGGGACGCCTACAATGAGCAGTTCTTC TRBJ2-1 TRBD1 TRBV20-1 14 few
CASSLVGYSEAKNIQYF TGCGCCAGCAGCTTGGTTGGGTATAGCGAAGCCAAAAACATTCAGTACTTC TRBJ2-4 . TRBV5-1 17 .
CASSEGRSAEKLFF TGTGCCAGCAGCGAGGGACGATCGGCTGAAAAACTGTTTTTT TRBJ1-4 . TRBV9 14 .
CASSEEGLGELFF TGTGCCAGCAGTGAGGAGGGACTTGGGGAGCTGTTTTTT TRBJ2-2 . TRBV2 13 .
CASILFKGPYAYGYTF TGTGCCAGCATTCTTTTTAAGGGGCCCTATGCCTATGGCTACACCTTC TRBJ1-2 . TRBV7-2 16 .
CASSIRQSHNYGYTF TGTGCCAGCAGCATTAGACAGAGCCATAACTATGGCTACACCTTC TRBJ1-2 . TRBV28 15 .
CASSPGTFREQYF TGCGCCAGCAGCCCCGGGACCTTCCGCGAGCAGTACTTC TRBJ2-7 . TRBV5-1 13 .
CSALTQLRSSYNEQFF TGCAGTGCCCTCACCCAGCTAAGGAGCTCCTACAATGAGCAGTTCTTC TRBJ2-1 . TRBV20-1 16 few
CASSLTRTGGAGAFF TGTGCCAGCAGCTTAACGCGGACAGGGGGCGCAGGAGCTTTCTTT TRBJ1-1 TRBD1 TRBV7-2 15 few
CASSAMGRDYGYTF TGCGCCAGCAGCGCTATGGGCAGGGACTATGGCTACACCTTC TRBJ1-2 . TRBV5-1 14 few
CATSRGSLAGVNEQFF TGTGCCACCAGCAGAGGTAGCCTAGCGGGGGTGAATGAGCAGTTCTTC TRBJ2-1 TRBD2 TRBV15 16 .
CASSLNRRVRGYTF TGTGCCAGCAGTTTAAACCGCCGTGTGAGGGGCTACACCTTC TRBJ1-2 . TRBV12-3/TRBV12-4 14 .
CASSYSVEPLEQYF TGTGCCAGCAGTTACTCCGTTGAACCGCTCGAGCAGTACTTC TRBJ2-7 . TRBV6-5 14 .
CASRGPQGMLEAFF TGTGCCAGCAGGGGACCGCAGGGGATGCTCGAAGCTTTCTTT TRBJ1-1 . TRBV6-1 14 .
CAIRPGLDQPQHF TGTGCCATCAGACCGGGCCTCGATCAGCCCCAGCATTTT TRBJ1-5 . TRBV10-3 13 .
CASSLVMGSYTQYF TGCGCCAGCAGCTTGGTAATGGGGAGTTATACGCAGTATTTT TRBJ2-3 . TRBV5-1 14 .
CASSRESGLYNEQFF TGCGCCAGCAGCCGAGAGAGTGGCCTCTACAATGAGCAGTTCTTC TRBJ2-1 . TRBV5-1 15 .
CASSQGGYEQYF TGTGCCAGCAGCCAAGGGGGTTACGAGCAGTACTTC TRBJ2-7 . TRBV3-1 12 many
CASSLEQGYREQYF TGTGCCAGCAGTTTAGAACAGGGGTATCGCGAGCAGTACTTC TRBJ2-7 TRBD1 TRBV12-3/TRBV12-4 14 .
CAISDVAGRNNEQFF TGTGCCATCAGTGATGTGGCGGGCCGCAACAATGAGCAGTTCTTC TRBJ2-1 . TRBV10-3 15 .